The entry below describes one TCR beta chain. Its specificity is not known. Germline loops: CDR1 SGHVS, CDR2 FQNEAQ. This CDR3 contains 17 residues. Trimming cost V 2 bases and J 0 bases, with 14 bases left between them. This sample was taken from a study of T cell responses to AZD1222 COVID-19 vaccine. The study's findings and limits: Recipients of two AZD1222 doses showed rising Spike-specific TCR breadth and depth. Close to half of spike-specific TCRs reportedly recognize unmutated variant regions. White British ancestry dominated among donors, who included more females, and clonal diversity was possibly underestimated.

The data were produced by immunoSEQ multiplex PCR, yet TCRdb's version contains in-frame clones alone and is incomplete. The sample carries some 150,000 clones, approximately 93% recorded once. V is TRBV7-8 and J is TRBJ2-1; no clear D. The TCR comes from an adult in good health. The sample consisted of peripheral blood, taken on day 0 of AZD1222 vaccination. The CDR3 loop reads CASSLFGTTSSYNEQFF. In DNA, the CDR3 is TGTGCCAGCAGCTTATTTGGCACAACGAGCTCCTACAATGAGCAGTTCTTC.